The present entry profiles one TCR beta chain with its context. Looked up from germline, CDR1 is SGDLS and CDR2 is YYNGEE. The CDR3 covers 14 residues. With 2 bases removed from V and 1 base from J, the gap between germline ends came to 10 bases. Study processing details: Scientists estimated how many nucleated cells there were by amplifying reference gene primers. TCRdb keeps only in-frame clones here, not all; method: immunoSEQ multiplex PCR. The V and J calls and clone size come from that table; D and trimming were worked out from the DNA. The sample carries some 44,000 clones, approximately 92% recorded once. The data stem from a study of blood T cell repertoires in COVID-19. Study context: The United States, Italy and Spain supplied acute and convalescent COVID-19 samples. The analysed material was cDNA or gDNA that came from T cells, B-cell-depleted T cells, or PBMCs.

The sequenced sample was peripheral blood. The sequence came from a human donor in a cohort sampled during active COVID-19. The V gene is TRBV9, the J gene TRBJ2-7; the D gene is possibly TRBD2 (5 bases). CDR3 DNA: TGTGCCAGCAGCGTGGATCTAGCATCCTACGAGCAGTACTTC. This encodes CASSVDLASYEQYF. The full variable domain, with the rest looked up from reference TRBV9 and TRBJ2-7, is DSGVTQTPKHLITATGQRVTLRCSPRSGDLSVYWYQQSLDQGLQFLIQYYNGEERAKGNILERFSAQQFPDLHSELNLSSLELGDSALYFCASSVDLASYEQYFGPGTRLTVT.